This passage covers 9 T cell receptor beta chains from one sample sequenced in a study of neurological immune-mediated disorders. A single record per CDR3 protein comes from TCRdb applying MiXCR to the 5' RACE reads. The sample includes about 71,000 distinct CDR3 sequences, roughly 10% of them seen just once. The time point here: longitudinal time-point 1 (baseline). The sample was PBMCs. These receptors originate from a man younger than 45 in good health.

This clonotype came up many times. The genes are TRBV7-3 and TRBJ2-7; 9 bases map to TRBD2. The CDR3 has 17 residues. Germline CDR1 reads SGHTA; CDR2 reads FQGTGA. V was pared by 0 bases and J by 5 bases, with 11 bases of the junction left unmatched. The CDR3 DNA reads TGTGCCAGCAGCTTAACGGGGGCGGCTAGCGGGAAAGACGAGCAGTACTTC. Amino acids: CASSLTGAASGKDEQYF.

The sample holds many counts of this clonotype. The rearrangement links TRBV29-1 to TRBJ2-3; no clear D. V dropped 2 bases and J dropped 8 bases, with 5 bases sitting between them. This CDR3 spans 10 amino acids. Germline V gene lookup returns CDR1 SQVTM and CDR2 ANQGSEA. CDR3 nucleotides: TGCAGCGTTGAACCCCCTACGCAGTATTTT. It encodes CSVEPPTQYF.

This clonotype was seen at least ten times. This sequence joins TRBV15 and TRBJ2-1; D is ambiguous. The length of the CDR3 is 12 residues. Trimming took 2 bases from V and 9 from J, leaving 8 bases between them. Germline lookup yields CDR1 LNHNV and CDR2 YYDKDF (reference sequence). The CDR3 region is CATSRPLGEQFF. The CDR3 DNA is TGTGCCACCAGCAGACCGTTGGGTGAGCAGTTCTTC. The full variable domain, with the rest looked up from reference TRBV15 and TRBJ2-1, is DAMVIQNPRYQVTQFGKPVTLSCSQTLNHNVMYWYQQKSSQAPKLLFHYYDKDFNNEADTPDNFQSRRPNTSFCFLDIRSPGLGDTAMYLCATSRPLGEQFFGPGTRLTVL.

The gene calls are TRBV12-3 or TRBV12-4 and TRBJ1-2; possible D gene TRBD1, 6 bases. There are 12 residues in the CDR3. Trimming left V 5 bases short and J 8 bases short, with 12 bases between. The CDR3 nucleotides read TGTGCCAGCAGTCCTAACAGGGAAGGCTACACCTTC. Residues: CASSPNREGYTF.

The sample holds many counts of this clonotype. The chain is built from TRBV20-1 and TRBJ2-7; no clear D gene. Looked up from germline, CDR1 is DFQATT and CDR2 is SNEGSKA (reference sequence). The ends were cut back, 0 bases at V and 0 bases at J, with 12 bases in the middle. The CDR3 runs to 15 residues. CDR3 protein: CSARDGQLSSYEQYF. The CDR3 DNA is TGCAGTGCTAGAGATGGGCAGTTAAGCTCCTACGAGCAGTACTTC.

In the case of this clonotype: This may come from a read error, since a much larger clone is one base off. The V gene is TRBV5-1, the J gene TRBJ2-5, with TRBD1 identical over 8 bases. The CDR3 is made up of 15 amino acids. The junction had 10 bases not matched to a gene; V was cut back by 4 bases and J by 5 bases. Germline V lookup: CDR1 SGHRS, CDR2 YFSETQ. CDR3 DNA: TGCGCCAGCAGCCTTTGGACAGGGCGGCGGGAGACCCAGTACTTC. Translating gives CASSLWTGRRETQYF.

This clonotype was detected ten times or more. The rearrangement uses TRBV2 and TRBJ2-2; D possibly corresponds to TRBD2 (7 bases). The length of the CDR3 is 16 residues. V lost 5 bases and J 6 bases, leaving 19 bases between the germline ends. CDR1 and CDR2 (germline): SNHLY, FYNNEI. DNA of the CDR3: TGTGCCAGCAGTAAGGGGGGGATTGAAGCGTCCGGGGAGCTGTTTTTT. Protein sequence: CASSKGGIEASGELFF.

This clonotype was seen at least ten times. The chain has TRBV2 and TRBJ1-5, with D possibly being TRBD1 (5 bases). CDR1 and CDR2 (germline): SNHLY, FYNNEI. The CDR3 has 14 amino acids. V was cut by 4 bases and J by 1 base, with 8 bases left in between. DNA of the CDR3: TGTGCCAGCAGTGGGGGGTGGAGCAATCAGCCCCAGCATTTT. Protein sequence: CASSGGWSNQPQHF.

This clonotype was counted at least ten times. This sequence joins TRBV20-1 and TRBJ2-7; TRBD2 matches 10 bases. Trimming cost V 6 bases and J 5 bases; bases outside gene matches: 7. Germline V lookup: CDR1 DFQATT, CDR2 SNEGSKA (reference sequence). The CDR3 consists of 13 residues. This chain's CDR3 is CSAPSGSSHEQYF. The DNA for the CDR3 is TGCAGTGCCCCTAGCGGGAGTTCCCACGAGCAGTACTTC.